The 27 T cell receptor beta chains below come from one sample, sequenced in a study of blood T cell repertoires in COVID-19. Assay: immunoSEQ multiplex PCR; the TCRdb copy retains only in-frame clones and omits some. The sample gives about 380,000 clones, 85% of which show up once; 3% to 4.5% is in the top ten. Sequenced input: peripheral blood. These receptors all come from a young woman with acute or convalescent COVID-19.

With regard to this clone: Other DNA sequences of this sample code for an identical CDR3. The chain couples TRBV20-1 to TRBJ2-5; 7 nucleotides align to TRBD2. Germline V gene data show CDR1 as DFQATT and CDR2 as SNEGSKA (reference sequence). The trim removed 3 bases at V and 1 base at J, leaving 2 bases unmatched. The CDR3 contains 13 residues. The CDR3 region has the DNA TGCAGTGCTAGTTCTAGCGGCCAAGAGACCCAGTACTTC. Protein: CSASSSGQETQYF.

This chain joins TRBV24-1 and TRBJ1-2; D may be TRBD1 (6 bases). V lost 8 bases, J lost 5 bases, and 17 bases lay in between. The CDR3 spans 14 residues. Germline lookup yields CDR1 KGHDR and CDR2 SFDVKD. In DNA, the CDR3 is TGTGCCACCATCCCCGGGGGGCTCGGATATGGCTACACCTTC. Its protein is CATIPGGLGYGYTF.

For this clone: At the DNA level, this CDR3 is encoded by other sequences in the same sample as well. The rearrangement links TRBV12-3 or TRBV12-4 to TRBJ2-1; D not resolved. Trimming took off 3 bases at V and 8 bases at J, with 5 bases between the two ends. The CDR3 extends over 11 amino acids. CDR3 amino acids: CASSFFDEQFF. CDR3 in DNA: TGTGCCAGCAGTTTTTTCGATGAGCAGTTCTTC.

The rearrangement uses TRBV9 and TRBJ2-3; D is uncertain. The CDR3 loop spans 14 amino acids. Germline V gives CDR1 SGDLS, CDR2 YYNGEE. Trimming removed 6 bases from V and 2 bases from J, with 13 bases in between. This chain's CDR3 is CASNPMADTDTQYF. The DNA of the CDR3 is TGTGCCAGCAACCCCATGGCAGACACAGATACGCAGTATTTT.

The chain combines TRBV9 with TRBJ2-3, with 12 bases lining up with TRBD2. The CDR3 is 18 residues long. The J segment lost 4 bases and the V segment lost 0 bases, leaving 9 bases of the junction unmatched. Germline CDR1 reads SGDLS; CDR2 reads YYNGEE. The CDR3 spells CASSVEPSGGAPPDTQYF. In nucleotides, the CDR3 is TGTGCCAGCAGCGTAGAACCTAGCGGGGGGGCTCCCCCAGATACGCAGTATTTT. Combining the CDR3 with reference TRBV9 and TRBJ2-3 gives the whole variable domain DSGVTQTPKHLITATGQRVTLRCSPRSGDLSVYWYQQSLDQGLQFLIQYYNGEERAKGNILERFSAQQFPDLHSELNLSSLELGDSALYFCASSVEPSGGAPPDTQYFGPGTRLTVL.

The chain joins TRBV4-2 to TRBJ1-5, with 9 bases identical to TRBD1. The V segment lost 0 bases and the J segment 4 bases; nucleotides outside the gene matches: 4. CDR1 and CDR2 from the germline V gene are LGHNA and YNFKEQ. The CDR3 consists of 16 residues. This CDR3 is CASSQDKTGGNQPQHF. The CDR3 nucleotides are TGTGCCAGCAGCCAAGATAAGACAGGGGGAAATCAGCCCCAGCATTTT.

This chain's CDR3 is CASSKTDTNYGYTF. The DNA of the CDR3 is TGTGCCAGCAGCAAGACGGACACTAACTATGGCTACACCTTC. This rearrangement joins TRBV6-5 to TRBJ1-2; TRBD1 might be the D (5 bases). CDR1 and CDR2 from the germline V gene are MNHEY and SVGAGI. The CDR3 consists of 14 residues. V was trimmed by 6 bases and J by 0 bases, leaving 11 bases between them.

This clone was counted only a few times. This sequence joins TRBV14 and TRBJ1-1; D is perhaps TRBD1 (5 bases). Per the germline V gene, CDR1 is SGHDN and CDR2 is FVKESK. CDR3 length: 14 residues. The ends were cut back, 4 bases at V and 6 bases at J, with 15 bases in the middle. CDR3 loop: CASSLNAGPAEAFF. The DNA for the CDR3 is TGTGCCAGCAGCCTAAATGCGGGGCCCGCTGAAGCTTTCTTT. Full variable domain (remainder filled in from reference TRBV14 and TRBJ1-1): EAGVTQFPSHSVIEKGQTVTLRCDPISGHDNLYWYRRVMGKEIKFLLHFVKESKQDESGMPNNRFLAERTGGTYSTLKVQPAELEDSGVYFCASSLNAGPAEAFFGQGTRLTVV.

This chain joins TRBV7-9 and TRBJ1-3; tentative D call: TRBD1 (6 bases). The CDR3 has 14 residues. The V end lost 5 bases, the J end lost 1 base, and 9 bases lay between the germline ends. Germline V lookup: CDR1 SEHNR, CDR2 FQNEAQ (reference sequence). Written as DNA, the CDR3 is TGTGCCAGCAGCCCACAGGGATCTGGAAACACCATATATTTT. This sequence encodes CASSPQGSGNTIYF.

V is TRBV14 and J is TRBJ2-7, with D perhaps matching TRBD1 (5 bases). CDR1 is SGHDN and CDR2 is FVKESK in the germline V gene. With 4 bases removed from V and 2 bases from J, the gap between germline ends came to 9 bases. This CDR3 contains 13 residues. In DNA form, the CDR3 reads TGTGCCAGCAGCCCCAGCAGGGCCTACGAGCAGTACTTC. Its translation is CASSPSRAYEQYF. The entire variable domain, with the rest obtained from reference TRBV14 and TRBJ2-7, is as follows: EAGVTQFPSHSVIEKGQTVTLRCDPISGHDNLYWYRRVMGKEIKFLLHFVKESKQDESGMPNNRFLAERTGGTYSTLKVQPAELEDSGVYFCASSPSRAYEQYFGPGTRLTVT.

The genes are TRBV19 and TRBJ1-2; D gene unclear. This CDR3 spans 12 amino acids. Trimming left V 5 bases short and J 2 bases short, with 6 bases between. CDR1 is LNHDA and CDR2 is SQIVND in the germline V gene (reference sequence). The CDR3 loop reads CASSSQNYGYTF. The CDR3 nucleotides read TGTGCCAGTAGTTCACAGAACTATGGCTACACCTTC.

This chain uses TRBV5-6 with TRBJ2-7, with 8 bases that match TRBD1. Per the germline V gene, CDR1 is SGHDT and CDR2 is YYEEEE. The J segment lost 3 bases and the V segment lost 3 bases, leaving 14 bases of the junction unmatched. The CDR3 is 17 residues long. CDR3 in amino acids: CASSSVSGQGIFYEQYF. Written as DNA, the CDR3 is TGTGCCAGCAGCTCGGTAAGCGGACAGGGCATATTCTACGAGCAGTACTTC.

The V and J genes are TRBV19 and TRBJ1-1, with D possibly TRBD1 on 6 matching bases. The V gene's germline CDR1 is LNHDA and CDR2 SQIVND (reference sequence). V was clipped by 11 bases and J by 3 bases, with 13 bases between them. This CDR3 comprises 12 residues. Written as DNA, the CDR3 is TGTGCCGCGAGGGGGATGGACACTGAAGCTTTCTTT. It yields the protein CAARGMDTEAFF.

This clone was found once. The chain recombines TRBV6-5 with TRBJ2-7; 9 nucleotides match TRBD1. Germline trimming cut 7 bases from V and 1 base from J; bases unmatched to any gene: 5. This CDR3 contains 14 residues. Germline CDR1 reads MNHEY; CDR2 reads SVGAGI. CDR3: CASIHRGQSYEQYF. In DNA, the CDR3 is TGTGCCAGCATCCACAGGGGGCAATCCTACGAGCAGTACTTC.

This clone was counted a few times. The chain is built from TRBV19 and TRBJ1-5, with D hard to call. Germline V gene sequence: CDR1 LNHDA, CDR2 SQIVND (reference sequence). The CDR3 covers 13 residues. V gave up 8 bases and J gave up 0 bases, with 8 bases separating them. This CDR3 reads CASSRISNQPQHF. The CDR3, as DNA: TGTGCCAGTTCGCGGATTAGCAATCAGCCCCAGCATTTT.

This clone occurred a few times. The rearrangement joins TRBV6-5 to TRBJ1-2, with a tentative D call TRBD1 (5 bases). Germline-derived CDR1 and CDR2 are MNHEY and SVGAGI. This CDR3 has 14 residues. Trimming pared 4 bases from V and 2 bases from J, leaving 11 bases between. CDR3 DNA: TGTGCCAGCAGTTCAGCGGGGGGAAACTATGGCTACACCTTC. As protein: CASSSAGGNYGYTF.

This clone was found a few times. The chain recombines TRBV28 with TRBJ1-2; 9 bases map to TRBD1. Germline trimming cut 10 bases from V and 2 bases from J; bases unmatched to any gene: 14. Looked up from germline, CDR1 is MDHEN and CDR2 is SYDVKM. The CDR3 loop spans 16 amino acids. Written as DNA, the CDR3 is TGTGCCACCGAAACAGGGGGCAATCAGGAGAACTATGGCTACACCTTC. This translates into CATETGGNQENYGYTF.

The CDR3 DNA sequence: TGTGCCAGCAGCGAGACGCTTAGCGGGAGGGCTGAGGAGACCCAGTACTTC. Translating gives CASSETLSGRAEETQYF. The chain uses TRBV9 and TRBJ2-5; 11 nucleotides match TRBD2. This CDR3 is built from 17 residues. Germline trimming cut 3 bases from V and 5 bases from J; bases unmatched to any gene: 12. Germline V gene sequence: CDR1 SGDLS, CDR2 YYNGEE.

The chain employs TRBV7-3 and TRBJ2-1, with 10 bases matching TRBD2. Germline V gene lookup returns CDR1 SGHTA and CDR2 FQGTGA. This CDR3 comprises 15 residues. V was pared by 5 bases and J by 4 bases, with 5 bases of the junction left unmatched. CDR3 nucleotides: TGTGCCAGCAGCCCGGGACTAGCGCTATACAATGAGCAGTTCTTC. Encoded protein: CASSPGLALYNEQFF.

Note on this clone: At one end, the junction sequence differs from germline, possibly due to a read error. The chain combines TRBV19 with TRBJ1-5, with TRBD1 as a possible D gene (5 bases). The CDR3 has 15 residues. CDR1 and CDR2 (germline): LNHDA, SQIVND (reference sequence). CDR3 DNA sequence: TGTGCCAGTAGAATAGGGGAGTTTAGCAATCAGCCCCAGCATTTT. As protein: CASRIGEFSNQPQHF.

A few counts support this clone. The chain joins TRBV5-1 to TRBJ2-1, with 11 bases that match TRBD2. The CDR3 length is 18 residues. After removal of 1 base from V and 8 bases from J, the junction contained 14 bases not matched to a gene. Per germline, CDR1 SGHRS and CDR2 YFSETQ. The CDR3 coding sequence is TGCGCCAGCAGCTTGAGGCTGGGACTAGCGGTGACCGGGGATGAGCAGTTCTTC. Encoded protein: CASSLRLGLAVTGDEQFF.

The V gene is TRBV7-2, the J gene TRBJ2-7; possible D gene TRBD1, 6 bases. Germline V gene lookup returns CDR1 SGHTA and CDR2 FQGNSA. Trimming stripped 3 bases from V and 1 base from J, with 16 bases between. The CDR3 is 16 amino acids. The CDR3 DNA follows: TGTGCCAGCAGCTTGAGTGAGGGGGATCTGTCCTACGAGCAGTACTTC. Protein product: CASSLSEGDLSYEQYF.

This clone has just one count. This chain links TRBV2 with TRBJ1-1, with TRBD1 matching over 7 bases. The V gene's germline CDR1 is SNHLY and CDR2 FYNNEI. The CDR3 consists of 13 residues. V lost 7 bases to trimming and J lost 2 bases; unmatched junction nucleotides: 4. CDR3 sequence (DNA): TGTGCCAGCAAAGGACAGGTAAACACTGAAGCTTTCTTT. Residues: CASKGQVNTEAFF.

The rearrangement joins TRBV24-1 to TRBJ2-3, with TRBD1 identical over 7 bases. V lost 8 bases to trimming and J lost 4 bases; unmatched junction nucleotides: 8. The CDR3 totals 14 residues. The germline V gene encodes CDR1 KGHDR and CDR2 SFDVKD. CDR3 in amino acids: CATMGDRDADTQYF. CDR3 nucleotides: TGTGCCACCATGGGAGACAGGGATGCAGATACGCAGTATTTT.

This clone was detected a few times. The chain couples TRBV6-6 to TRBJ1-3; possible D gene TRBD1, 5 bases. V shed 6 bases and J shed 10 bases, with 13 bases lying between them. The germline V gene encodes CDR1 MNHNY and CDR2 SVGAGI (reference sequence). CDR3 length equals 12 residues. The CDR3 loop is CASRGMTVTIYF. The DNA for the CDR3 is TGTGCCAGCAGAGGAATGACAGTGACCATATATTTT.

With respect to this clone: This CDR3 is also generated by other DNA sequences in the sample. This chain joins TRBV27 and TRBJ1-5; tentative D call: TRBD1 (5 bases). The CDR3 is made up of 14 amino acids. CDR1 and CDR2 (germline): MNHEY, SMNVEV (reference sequence). V shed 5 bases and J shed 6 bases, with 14 bases lying between them. As DNA, the CDR3 is TGTGCCAGCAGTCTAACGGGGGGGGGTCAGCCCCAGCATTTT. Its translation is CASSLTGGGQPQHF.

This sequence joins TRBV5-1 and TRBJ2-3, with D uncertain. This CDR3 contains 18 residues. CDR1 SGHRS and CDR2 YFSETQ come from the germline V gene. V was pared by 0 bases and J by 4 bases, with 21 bases between. CDR3 protein: CASSLDQNTYSTPDTQYF. The DNA of the CDR3 is TGCGCCAGCAGCTTGGACCAGAATACCTATAGCACCCCAGATACGCAGTATTTT.